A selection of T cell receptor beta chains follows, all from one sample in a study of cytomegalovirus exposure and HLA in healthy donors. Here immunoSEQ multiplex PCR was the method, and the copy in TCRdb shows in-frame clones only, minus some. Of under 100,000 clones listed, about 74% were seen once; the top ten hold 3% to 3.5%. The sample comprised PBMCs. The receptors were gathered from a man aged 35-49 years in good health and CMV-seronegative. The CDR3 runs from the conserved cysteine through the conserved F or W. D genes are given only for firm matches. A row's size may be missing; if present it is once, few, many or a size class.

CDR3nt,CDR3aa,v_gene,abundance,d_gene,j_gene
TGTGCCAGCAGTCGCGGTACTAGCGGGGAGTACTTC,CASSRGTSGEYF,TRBV2,NA,TRBD2,TRBJ2-7
TGTGCCAGCAGCTTGACTAGCGGGGGGGTTGGAGATACGCAGTATTTT,CASSLTSGGVGDTQYF,TRBV9,few,TRBD2,TRBJ2-3
TGTGCCAGCAGCCAAGGGGGGCGGAACACTGAAGCTTTCTTT,CASSQGGRNTEAFF,TRBV14,few,NA,TRBJ1-1
TGTGCCAGCAGCGTATGGGGCGGTCCGGACGAGCAGTACTTC,CASSVWGGPDEQYF,TRBV6-1,few,NA,TRBJ2-7
TGTGCCAGCAGTGTAGGGACAGCAAGGGGCTACACCTTC,CASSVGTARGYTF,TRBV2,NA,TRBD1,TRBJ1-2
TGTGCCTGGAAATTTTTTTTTGGACAGGGCTCCGCTAACTATGGCTACACCTTC,CAWKFFFGQGSANYGYTF,TRBV30,NA,TRBD1,TRBJ1-2
TGTGCCAGCAGTCCCCACGGGACAGGGGGACTCTATTCACCCCTCCACTTT,CASSPHGTGGLYSPLHF,TRBV7-9,NA,TRBD1,TRBJ1-6
TGTGCCAGCAGCACGAAAGGGAAGGGGACAGCCTCCTACGAGCAGTACTTC,CASSTKGKGTASYEQYF,TRBV4-2,NA,TRBD1,TRBJ2-7
TGCGCCAGCAGCCAAGATGGGACTAGCAGCTGGCATGAGCAGTTCTTC,CASSQDGTSSWHEQFF,TRBV4-3,NA,TRBD2,TRBJ2-1
TGTGCCAGCAGTCGGGGCGGGGGCAATCAGCCCCAGCATTTT,CASSRGGGNQPQHF,TRBV6-5,NA,NA,TRBJ1-5
TGCGCCAGCAGCCTATTCTACAGGGATCAGCCCCAGCATTTT,CASSLFYRDQPQHF,TRBV4-1,once,NA,TRBJ1-5
TGTGCCAGCAGCTTAAGGCGGGGGGGCCTGGACACCGGGGAGCTGTTTTTT,CASSLRRGGLDTGELFF,TRBV5-8,once,TRBD2,TRBJ2-2
TGCGCCAGCAGCATGGACAGGGGGCAGGGTGGCTACACCTTC,CASSMDRGQGGYTF,TRBV5-1,NA,TRBD1,TRBJ1-2
TGTGCCAGCAGAAAGAGGATGAACACTGAAGCTTTCTTT,CASRKRMNTEAFF,TRBV11-3,NA,NA,TRBJ1-1
TGTGCCAGCAGCCCCCTGACAGGGCGGGGAGAAAACACCATATATTTT,CASSPLTGRGENTIYF,TRBV5-5,NA,TRBD1,TRBJ1-3
TGTGCCAGCAGTGACGGGGGGCCGGGGAGAGAGCAGTACTTC,CASSDGGPGREQYF,TRBV6-1,few,NA,TRBJ2-7
TGTGCCAGCAGCTCCGCGGGGGTCTATGGCTACACCTTC,CASSSAGVYGYTF,TRBV5-4,NA,NA,TRBJ1-2
TGTGCCAGCAGCCAAGCCCCTCAAACGGGACAGGGGGAAGAGACCCAGTACTTC,CASSQAPQTGQGEETQYF,TRBV4-2,NA,TRBD1,TRBJ2-5
TGTGCCAGCAGCTACCGACTAGCGGGGGGGCCCTACAATGAGCAGTTCTTC,CASSYRLAGGPYNEQFF,TRBV7-6,NA,TRBD2,TRBJ2-1
TGTGCCAGCAGCACCGGGGGGCAGGGCAACCTGAACACTGAAGCTTTCTTT,CASSTGGQGNLNTEAFF,TRBV7-9,once,NA,TRBJ1-1
TGTGCCAGCAGTACTCGACAGAGAACTGGAAACACCATATATTTT,CASSTRQRTGNTIYF,TRBV6-1,once,NA,TRBJ1-3
TGTGCCTGGAGGGCCGGGACAGGATTCTATAATTCACCCCTCCACTTT,CAWRAGTGFYNSPLHF,TRBV30,NA,TRBD1,TRBJ1-6
TGCAGCATCAAGGGGGCCAGGGAGTATGGCTACACCTTC,CSIKGAREYGYTF,TRBV29-1,NA,TRBD1,TRBJ1-2
TGTGCCAGCACCCTAAGAGGCGGGGGGGACCACGAGCAGTACTTC,CASTLRGGGDHEQYF,TRBV5-4,NA,TRBD2,TRBJ2-7
TGCGCCAGCAGCCAAGAGGCAGGGGACAGGGACGGCGAAAAACTGTTTTTT,CASSQEAGDRDGEKLFF,TRBV4-3,NA,TRBD1,TRBJ1-4
TGTGCCAGCAGTTTGCGCAGGGAACACGAGCAGTACTTC,CASSLRREHEQYF,TRBV28,NA,NA,TRBJ2-7